This entry concerns a single TCR beta chain. The V and J ends lost 1 base and 5 bases respectively, with 13 bases between them. The CDR3 runs to 15 residues. Per germline, CDR1 SGHDN and CDR2 FVKESK. The data originate from a study of control samples from healthy donors and cancer patients. Only in-frame clones appear in the TCRdb table, and some are missing; sequencing was by immunoSEQ multiplex PCR. The table records around 200,000 clones, roughly 91% of them present only once. The rearrangement joins TRBV14 to TRBJ2-3, with a possible D match to TRBD1 (5 bases). Sequenced input: blood. This receptor was obtained from a man between 18 and 29 years old in good health. For the CDR3, the DNA is TGTGCCAGCAGCCAAGTTAAGGGGCCCGTAGATACGCAGTATTTT. This encodes CASSQVKGPVDTQYF.